This T cell receptor (beta chain) was captured by sequencing in a study of blood T cell repertoires in COVID-19. Whole-study context: PBMCs, B-cell-depleted T cells, or T cells were the source of the cDNA or gDNA that made up the material.

Recruits, aged roughly 18 to 90 years, lived in 24 US areas. Grouping used clinical history reported by participants in a survey and questionnaire. The repertoire was sequenced with immunoSEQ multiplex PCR; TCRdb's copy has only in-frame clones and lacks some. The sample consists of 200,000 to 250,000 clones, roughly 87% of them appearing once. From germline, CDR1 is MDHEN and CDR2 SYDVKM. This CDR3 is built from 13 residues. V lost 6 bases and J 6 bases, leaving 15 bases between the germline ends. The V and J genes are TRBV28 and TRBJ2-7; TRBD1 is a possible D gene (6 bases). The sample taken for sequencing was PBMCs or T cells enriched from blood (not recorded which). The sequence was obtained from a man between 18 and 29 years old with acute COVID-19. In DNA form, the CDR3 reads TGTGCCAGCAGATCCTCAGACAGGCGCGAGCAGTACTTC. Translating it yields CASRSSDRREQYF.